This TCR beta chain came from a study of blood T cell repertoires in COVID-19. Profiling relied on immunoSEQ multiplex PCR, and the TCRdb table lists in-frame clones only, not all of them. The sample has roughly 70,000 clones, 70% to 80% seen once; the top ten hold roughly 15%. There are 16 residues in the CDR3. Germline loops: CDR1 SGHDT, CDR2 YYEEEE. With V trimmed by 4 bases and J by 5 bases, 13 bases remained unmatched. This TCR derives from a human donor in a cohort sampled during active COVID-19. The chain carries TRBV5-6 and TRBJ1-1; 8 bases line up with TRBD1. Sequenced input: peripheral blood. The CDR3 reads CASSQDRGQVGTEAFF. CDR3 nucleotides: TGTGCCAGCAGCCAAGACAGGGGCCAAGTGGGGACTGAAGCTTTCTTT.